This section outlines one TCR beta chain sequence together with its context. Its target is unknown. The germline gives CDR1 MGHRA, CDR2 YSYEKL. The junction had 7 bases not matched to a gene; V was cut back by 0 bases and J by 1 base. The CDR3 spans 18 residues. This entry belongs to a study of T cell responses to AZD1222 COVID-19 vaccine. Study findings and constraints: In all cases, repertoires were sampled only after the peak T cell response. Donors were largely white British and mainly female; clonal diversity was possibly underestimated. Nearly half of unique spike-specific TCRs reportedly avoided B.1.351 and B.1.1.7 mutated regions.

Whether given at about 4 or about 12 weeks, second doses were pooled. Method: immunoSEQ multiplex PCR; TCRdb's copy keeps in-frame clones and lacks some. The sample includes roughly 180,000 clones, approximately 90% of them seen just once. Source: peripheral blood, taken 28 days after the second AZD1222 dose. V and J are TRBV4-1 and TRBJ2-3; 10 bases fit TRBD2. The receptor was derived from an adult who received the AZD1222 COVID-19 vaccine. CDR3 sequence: CASSQESGRAWGTDTQYF. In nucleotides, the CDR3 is TGCGCCAGCAGCCAAGAAAGCGGGAGGGCCTGGGGCACAGATACGCAGTATTTT.